These T cell receptor beta chains were read from a single sample in a study of shared clonotypes between healthy human individuals. The table came from immunoSEQ multiplex PCR; TCRdb's copy has only in-frame clones and leaves some out. This sample has about 1 million clones, with more than 60% found just once. Sequencing input: memory CD4+ T cells sorted from blood. These receptor sequences come from a man aged 18 to 30 in good health. The CDR3 runs from the conserved cysteine through the conserved F or W. The D gene is left open where the match is weak. Size tells how often a clone was seen (once, few, many) or the class of an expanded clone, and some rows leave it out.

d_gene: TRBD1
v_gene: TRBV5-1
j_gene: TRBJ1-6
len: 16
abundance: NA
CDR3aa: CASSGQGASYNSPLHF
CDR3nt: TGCGCCAGCAGCGGTCAGGGGGCATCCTATAATTCACCCCTCCACTTT

d_gene: NA
v_gene: TRBV30
j_gene: TRBJ1-3
len: 14
abundance: once
CDR3aa: CAWSVGQLGNTIYF
CDR3nt: TGTGCCTGGAGTGTAGGGCAGCTCGGAAACACCATATATTTT

d_gene: TRBD1
v_gene: TRBV15
j_gene: TRBJ1-1
len: 15
abundance: few
CDR3aa: CATSRDRTGNTEAFF
CDR3nt: TGTGCCACCAGCAGAGATCGGACAGGGAACACTGAAGCTTTCTTT

d_gene: TRBD2
v_gene: TRBV10-3
j_gene: TRBJ2-3
len: 17
abundance: few
CDR3aa: CAISEGASGRLGDTQYF
CDR3nt: TGTGCCATCAGTGAGGGGGCTAGCGGGAGGTTGGGAGATACGCAGTATTTT

d_gene: TRBD1
v_gene: TRBV7-8
j_gene: TRBJ1-3
len: 15
abundance: NA
CDR3aa: CASSLQGATGNTIYF
CDR3nt: TGTGCCAGCAGCTTACAGGGGGCGACAGGAAACACCATATATTTT

d_gene: NA
v_gene: TRBV6-1
j_gene: TRBJ2-5
len: 17
abundance: NA
CDR3aa: CASSEMSGQALGKTQYF
CDR3nt: TGTGCCAGCAGTGAAATGAGCGGGCAGGCGCTAGGGAAGACCCAGTACTTC

d_gene: TRBD2
v_gene: TRBV7-8
j_gene: TRBJ2-1
len: 13
abundance: NA
CDR3aa: CASSLGLAGAQFF
CDR3nt: TGTGCCAGCAGCTTAGGTCTAGCGGGAGCTCAGTTCTTC

d_gene: TRBD1
v_gene: TRBV5-1
j_gene: TRBJ2-7
len: 14
abundance: NA
CDR3aa: CASSLRQGPYEQYF
CDR3nt: TGCGCCAGCAGCCTGAGACAGGGGCCCTACGAGCAGTACTTC

d_gene: NA
v_gene: TRBV27
j_gene: TRBJ2-7
len: 14
abundance: NA
CDR3aa: CASRPLPSSYEQYF
CDR3nt: TGTGCCAGCAGGCCCCTGCCGAGCTCCTACGAGCAGTACTTC

d_gene: TRBD1
v_gene: TRBV5-1
j_gene: TRBJ1-6
len: 15
abundance: few
CDR3aa: CASSRDRGRGSPLHF
CDR3nt: TGCGCCAGCAGCCGGGACAGGGGGCGAGGTTCACCCCTCCACTTT

d_gene: NA
v_gene: TRBV4-1
j_gene: TRBJ2-3
len: 17
abundance: NA
CDR3aa: CASSQPGSGGGSDTQYF
CDR3nt: TGCGCCAGCAGCCAGCCCGGGAGTGGCGGGGGCTCAGATACGCAGTATTTT

d_gene: TRBD2
v_gene: TRBV5-1
j_gene: TRBJ2-3
len: 15
abundance: NA
CDR3aa: CASRAVAGPGDTQYF
CDR3nt: TGCGCCAGCAGGGCGGTAGCGGGGCCGGGAGATACGCAGTATTTT

d_gene: TRBD1
v_gene: TRBV11-2
j_gene: TRBJ2-1
len: 15
abundance: many
CDR3aa: CASSRDRAGYNEQFF
CDR3nt: TGTGCCAGCAGCCGGGACAGGGCTGGGTACAATGAGCAGTTCTTC